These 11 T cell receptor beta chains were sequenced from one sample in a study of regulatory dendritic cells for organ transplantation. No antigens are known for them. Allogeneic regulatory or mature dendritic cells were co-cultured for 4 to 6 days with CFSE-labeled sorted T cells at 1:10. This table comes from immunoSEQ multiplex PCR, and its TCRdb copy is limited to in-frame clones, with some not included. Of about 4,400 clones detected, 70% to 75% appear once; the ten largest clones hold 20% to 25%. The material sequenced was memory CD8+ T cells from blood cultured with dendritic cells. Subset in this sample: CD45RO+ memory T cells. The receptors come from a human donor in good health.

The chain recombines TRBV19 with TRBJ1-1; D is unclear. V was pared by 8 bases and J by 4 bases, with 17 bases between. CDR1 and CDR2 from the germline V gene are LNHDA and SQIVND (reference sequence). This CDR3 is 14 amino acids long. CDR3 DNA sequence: TGTGCCAGTGCGATGGAGCGAAGAGCCACTGAAGCTTTCTTT. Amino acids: CASAMERRATEAFF.

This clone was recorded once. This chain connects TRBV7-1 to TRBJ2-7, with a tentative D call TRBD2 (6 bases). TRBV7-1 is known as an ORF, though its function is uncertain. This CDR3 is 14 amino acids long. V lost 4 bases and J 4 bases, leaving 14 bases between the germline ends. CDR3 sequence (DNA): TGTGCCAGCAGCTTACTACCGGGAGCATACGAGCAGTACTTC. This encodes CASSLLPGAYEQYF.

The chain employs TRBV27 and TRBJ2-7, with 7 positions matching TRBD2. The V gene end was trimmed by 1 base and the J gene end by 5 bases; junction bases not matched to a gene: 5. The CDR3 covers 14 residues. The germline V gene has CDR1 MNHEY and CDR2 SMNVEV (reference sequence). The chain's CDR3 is CASSLWGGYNEQYF. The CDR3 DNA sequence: TGTGCCAGCAGTTTATGGGGAGGGTACAACGAGCAGTACTTC.

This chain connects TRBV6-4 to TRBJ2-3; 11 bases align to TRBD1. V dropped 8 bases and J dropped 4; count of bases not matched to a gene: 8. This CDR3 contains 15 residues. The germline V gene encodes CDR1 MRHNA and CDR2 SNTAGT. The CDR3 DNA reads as TGTGCCAGCGCTCCCGGGACAGGGGGGGCAGATACGCAGTATTTT. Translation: CASAPGTGGADTQYF.

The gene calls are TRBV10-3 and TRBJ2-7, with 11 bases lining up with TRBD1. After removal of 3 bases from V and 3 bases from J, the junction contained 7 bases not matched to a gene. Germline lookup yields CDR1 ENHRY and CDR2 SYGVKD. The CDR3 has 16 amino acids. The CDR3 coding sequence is TGTGCCATCAGTGACCTGGGGGGGACAGGGGGCTACGAGCAGTACTTC. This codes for CAISDLGGTGGYEQYF.

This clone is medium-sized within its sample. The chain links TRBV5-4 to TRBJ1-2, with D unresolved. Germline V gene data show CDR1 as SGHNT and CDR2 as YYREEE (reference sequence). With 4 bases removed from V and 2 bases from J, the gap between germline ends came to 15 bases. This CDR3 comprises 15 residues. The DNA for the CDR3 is TGTGCCAGCAGCATGAGAGGAATAGGGAACTATGGCTACACCTTC. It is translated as CASSMRGIGNYGYTF.

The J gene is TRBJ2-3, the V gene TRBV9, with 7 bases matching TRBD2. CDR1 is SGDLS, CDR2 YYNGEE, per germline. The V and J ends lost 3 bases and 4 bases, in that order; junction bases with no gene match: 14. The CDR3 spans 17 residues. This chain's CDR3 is CASSENTGMRGSDTQYF. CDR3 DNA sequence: TGTGCCAGCAGCGAAAATACGGGAATGCGGGGGTCAGATACGCAGTATTTT.

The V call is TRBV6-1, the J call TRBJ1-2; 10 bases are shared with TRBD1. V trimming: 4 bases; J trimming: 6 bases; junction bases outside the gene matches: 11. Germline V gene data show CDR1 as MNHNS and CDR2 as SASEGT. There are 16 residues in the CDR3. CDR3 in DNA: TGTGCCAGCAGTGTCTCGGACTCCGGGACAGGGGATGGCTACACCTTC. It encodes CASSVSDSGTGDGYTF.

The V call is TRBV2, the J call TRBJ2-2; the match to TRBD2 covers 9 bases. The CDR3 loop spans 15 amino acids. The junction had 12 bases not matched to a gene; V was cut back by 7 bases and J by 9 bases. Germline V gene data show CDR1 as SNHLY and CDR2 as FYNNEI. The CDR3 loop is CASTGSGSGIRELFF. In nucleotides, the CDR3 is TGTGCCAGCACGGGTAGCGGGAGTGGGATCAGGGAGCTGTTTTTT.

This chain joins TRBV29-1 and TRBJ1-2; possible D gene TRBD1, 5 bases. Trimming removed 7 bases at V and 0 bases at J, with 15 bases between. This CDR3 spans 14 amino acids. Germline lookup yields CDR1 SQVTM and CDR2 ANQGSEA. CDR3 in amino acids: CSEDSGLANYGYTF. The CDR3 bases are TGCAGCGAAGACAGCGGACTAGCTAACTATGGCTACACCTTC.

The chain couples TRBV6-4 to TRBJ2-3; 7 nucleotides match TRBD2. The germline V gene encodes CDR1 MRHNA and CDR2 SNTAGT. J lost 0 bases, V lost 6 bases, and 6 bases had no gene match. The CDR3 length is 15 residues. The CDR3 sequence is CASSVSSGSTDTQYF. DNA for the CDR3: TGTGCCAGCAGCGTGAGTAGCGGGAGCACAGATACGCAGTATTTT.